Listed below are T cell receptor beta chains from one sample, sequenced in a study of regulatory T cells in long-lasting Graves disease. TCRdb reprocessed the multiplex PCR reads with MiXCR, giving one entry per CDR3 protein. The table shows hundreds of thousands of distinct CDR3 sequences, with roughly 15% occurring only once. This same sample was also part of a study on T cells in Graves' hyperthyroidism and ophthalmopathy.

This sample comprised peripheral blood mononuclear cells (PBMCs), obtained at new diagnosis, from a patient treated with antithyroid drugs. The receptors shown here come from a woman aged 25 to 39 with Graves disease. Both conserved end residues are part of each CDR3. The D gene is left open where the match is weak. Expanded clones are given a class, and other clones once, few, many or no size at all.

CDR3 DNA | CDR3 protein | J gene | clone size | D gene | V gene
TGTGCCAGCAGTACCCGGGACGGTGAAGCTTTCTTT | CASSTRDGEAFF | TRBJ1-1 | - | - | TRBV12-3/TRBV12-4
TGCGCCAGCAGCCCGGGACTAGGGGGCACAGATACGCAGTATTTT | CASSPGLGGTDTQYF | TRBJ2-3 | - | TRBD2 | TRBV5-1
TGTGCCAGCAGCCCCGTCGCAGTCTTTACCCAGCATTTT | CASSPVAVFTQHF | TRBJ1-5 | - | - | TRBV28
TGTGCCAGCGCTTCAGGGGACCGGGGCGAGCAGTACTTC | CASASGDRGEQYF | TRBJ2-7 | few | - | TRBV6-1
TGTGCCAGTAGTATTTTATCTAGCGGGAGCAACGAGCAGTACTTC | CASSILSSGSNEQYF | TRBJ2-7 | - | TRBD2 | TRBV19
TGTGCCAGCAGCCAGGGGGGTGTAGGGACCGGGGAGCTGTTTTTT | CASSQGGVGTGELFF | TRBJ2-2 | few | - | TRBV11-2
TGTGCCAGCAGCCCCGGGACAGATCTAGAAAAACTGTTTTTT | CASSPGTDLEKLFF | TRBJ1-4 | - | TRBD1 | TRBV3-1
TGTGCCTGGAGAAGGGATCGCTATGGCTACACCTTC | CAWRRDRYGYTF | TRBJ1-2 | many | - | TRBV30
TGTGCCAGTAGTATTGGGTACGAAGCTTTCTTT | CASSIGYEAFF | TRBJ1-1 | - | - | TRBV19
TGTGCCAGTAGTACATCCGGGACAGGTCCATACGAGCAGTACTTC | CASSTSGTGPYEQYF | TRBJ2-7 | - | TRBD1 | TRBV19
TGCGCCAGCAGCCTAGATCAAAACATACGCACTGAAGCTTTCTTT | CASSLDQNIRTEAFF | TRBJ1-1 | - | - | TRBV4-1
TGTGCCAGCAGGGAGATCAGTACCTATAGCAATCAGCCCCAGCATTTT | CASREISTYSNQPQHF | TRBJ1-5 | many | - | TRBV6-1
TGTGCCAGCAGTTTTAATAGCGGGCCGTACAATGAGCAGTTCTTC | CASSFNSGPYNEQFF | TRBJ2-1 | few | TRBD2 | TRBV27
TGTGCCAGCAGCGAAGGACTAGCGGGAGGGCAAGAGACCCAGTACTTC | CASSEGLAGGQETQYF | TRBJ2-5 | many | TRBD2 | TRBV11-2